This TCR beta chain came from a study of blood T cell repertoires in COVID-19 (TCRdb year 2020). A note on the overall study: Samples from collaborators originated in the United States, Italy and Spain and spanned both the acute and convalescent phases of COVID-19. The prospective study material was composed of cDNA or gDNA derived from T cells, B-cell-depleted T cells, or PBMCs. Deeply sampled blood TCRbeta repertoires from subjects exposed to, actively infected with, or recovered from COVID-19 were included in the dataset. The repertoires were released in a freely available public database intended as a resource for research on the immune response to SARS-CoV-2. Samples were obtained from the ongoing ImmuneRACE study (first 160 participants) and from 1,254 subjects provided by 6 global collaborators. Nearly every sample came with metadata listing a de-identified subject ID, COVID-19 status, age in years and sex. Where HLA class I and class II types were available, the types were taken from metadata supplied by the sample provider, not from assay-based typing.

Another Seattle source contributed samples from volunteer blood donors who had recovered from COVID-19. Each collaborating institution followed its own protocols to collect whole blood in K2EDTA tubes. For TCRbeta analysis, collaborators shipped samples as frozen whole blood, isolated PBMCs, or DNA extracted from either of those sample types. TCRbeta CDR3 regions were amplified from genomic DNA by means of the immunoSEQ Assay, a bias-controlled multiplex PCR. The source study handled its data this way. The number of nucleated cells in each sample was estimated by amplification of reference gene primers within the assay. Sequence reads were collapsed and filtered to measure the absolute abundance of every unique TCRbeta CDR3 rearrangement. For each sample, productive Simpson clonality was calculated as the square root of Simpson's diversity index across productive rearrangements. Entries here come from immuneACCESS through TCRdb and include only in-frame sequences with V and J called. Some clones fail to appear in such tables; in the studies checked, an unresolved V gene covers under half of the shortfall, and the cause of the remainder is unknown. Clonal size and the V and J genes are those of that table, whereas D and trimming came from the DNA. The table for this sample lists fewer than 200,000 clones; approximately 84% of them were counted only once. In total, the top ten clones hold 7.5% to 9.5% of the sample.

As regards this clone: The clone's antigen remains unknown. No base-level quality is on record; no much larger clone is a single base apart.

The CDR3 measures 14 amino acids from cysteine to phenylalanine. The entry retains the CDR3 DNA only, 42 bases that are in frame from base 1. Trimming takes 7 bases off V and 8 bases off J; junction bases not matched to a gene: 10. For CDR1 and CDR2, the germline V gene lists MGHRA and YSYEKL. Overall study results and their limits: The amount of clinical and demographic metadata varied by source and participant and was provided uncurated.

The sequence was obtained from a man aged 40-50 years who had recovered from COVID-19. Recombination connected TRBV4-1 to TRBJ1-4; 7 nucleotides in the junction match TRBD1. The sample consisted of peripheral blood. The CDR3 is CASTTTGVREKLFF. The nucleotide sequence reads as follows: TGCGCCAGCACAACAACAGGGGTGAGGGAAAAACTGTTTTTT.